One sample yielded the 28 T cell receptor beta chains listed below, sequenced in a study of T cell changes during pregnancy in multiple sclerosis. Repertoires were generated with immunoSEQ multiplex PCR, while TCRdb's copy carries only in-frame clones and drops some. The repertoire includes 12,000 or so clones, 85% to 90% of them detected once, and roughly 14% sits in the top ten. The starting material was CD8+ T cells from peripheral blood mononuclear cells, obtained in the second trimester of pregnancy. Every receptor here comes from a female donor in good health, enrolled as a control in a pregnancy study.

The V call is TRBV7-2, the J call TRBJ2-7, with 8 positions matching TRBD1. In germline, CDR1 is SGHTA, CDR2 FQGNSA. V lost 0 bases and J lost 1; bases outside the gene matches: 5. This CDR3 is 16 amino acids long. The CDR3 DNA is TGTGCCAGCAGCTTAGCGGCAGGGGGCCTTTCCTACGAGCAGTACTTC. Encoded protein: CASSLAAGGLSYEQYF.

The chain links TRBV4-3 to TRBJ2-2; D ambiguous. The CDR3 length is 16 residues. CDR1 is LGHNA, CDR2 YSLEER, per germline. V was cut by 1 base and J by 6 bases, with 15 bases left in between. CDR3 in DNA: TGCGCCAGCAGCCAAGTGCCCAGTTGGTTTCCCGGGGAGCTGTTTTTT. As protein: CASSQVPSWFPGELFF.

The CDR3, as DNA: TGTGCCAGCAGCCAAGATCTAGGACTAGCGAGTTACGAGCAGTACTTC. Protein product: CASSQDLGLASYEQYF. The chain links TRBV14 to TRBJ2-7; TRBD2 agrees at 9 bases. Germline V gene lookup returns CDR1 SGHDN and CDR2 FVKESK. Germline trimming cut 0 bases from V and 4 bases from J; bases unmatched to any gene: 7. This CDR3 contains 16 residues.

This chain links TRBV11-2 with TRBJ2-3, with a weak D call TRBD2 (6 bases). The CDR3 length is 15 residues. Trimming removed 3 bases from V and 6 bases from J, with 16 bases in between. In germline, CDR1 is SGHAT, CDR2 FQNNGV. CDR3: CASSFWGDKSDTQYF. The CDR3 nucleotides are TGTGCCAGCAGCTTTTGGGGGGATAAGTCGGATACGCAGTATTTT.

The V call is TRBV7-9, the J call TRBJ1-1; the D is unclear. The germline V and J ends were trimmed by 5 bases and 0 bases, with 7 bases remaining between them. Germline values: CDR1 SEHNR, CDR2 FQNEAQ (reference sequence). The CDR3 is 13 residues long. For the CDR3, the DNA is TGTGCCAGCAGCACTGATCTGAACACTGAAGCTTTCTTT. Its translation: CASSTDLNTEAFF.

The chain employs TRBV12-5 and TRBJ1-1; maybe TRBD1 (5 bases). V was clipped by 0 bases and J by 7 bases, with 12 bases between them. CDR3 length: 14 amino acids. The germline V gene has CDR1 LGHNT and CDR2 FRNRAP. Here the CDR3 reads CASGLVVGLSEAFF. CDR3 sequence (DNA): TGTGCTAGTGGTTTGGTGGTGGGGCTCAGTGAAGCTTTCTTT.

The genes are TRBV12-5 and TRBJ2-1, with 11 bases lining up with TRBD2. The CDR3 is made up of 14 amino acids. The V gene's germline CDR1 is LGHNT and CDR2 FRNRAP. Trimming took 5 bases from V and 7 from J; bases not matched to a gene: 4. Written as DNA, the CDR3 is TGTGCTAGTGGTCGACTAGCGGGATTGAATGAGCAGTTCTTC. It codes for CASGRLAGLNEQFF.

The rearrangement uses TRBV11-2 and TRBJ1-2, with TRBD1 matching over 9 bases. The germline V gene encodes CDR1 SGHAT and CDR2 FQNNGV. Unmatched junction bases numbered 9, after V lost 5 bases and J lost 5 bases. The CDR3 runs 15 residues. The CDR3 nucleotides read TGTGCCAGCAGCCCACCGGGACAGGGAAGGTATGGCTACACCTTC. It encodes CASSPPGQGRYGYTF.

CDR3 in amino acids: CASSTGNTEAFF. The CDR3 coding sequence is TGCGCCAGCAGTACCGGGAACACTGAAGCTTTCTTT. The chain carries TRBV10-1 and TRBJ1-1; D is undetermined. Germline CDR1 reads WNHNN; CDR2 reads SYGVQD (reference sequence). The CDR3 contains 12 residues. Trimming took 5 bases from V and 1 from J, leaving 5 bases between them.

The chain has TRBV2 and TRBJ2-7; 8 nucleotides match TRBD2. V lost 6 bases to trimming and J lost 1 base; unmatched junction nucleotides: 8. The CDR3 is 15 residues long. The germline V gene has CDR1 SNHLY and CDR2 FYNNEI. For the CDR3, the DNA is TGTGCCAGCAGCGAGTGGGCGGGAGGTTCCTACGAGCAGTACTTC. It is translated as CASSEWAGGSYEQYF.

The rearrangement links TRBV10-3 to TRBJ2-1, with 7 positions matching TRBD2. The CDR3 has 16 amino acids. From germline, CDR1 is ENHRY and CDR2 SYGVKD. The trim removed 0 bases at V and 7 bases at J, leaving 9 bases unmatched. The CDR3 DNA is TGTGCCATCAGTGAGTCGATGGCGGGAGAGTGGAATGAGCAGTTCTTC. This translates into CAISESMAGEWNEQFF.

This rearrangement joins TRBV4-2 to TRBJ2-4; D is possibly TRBD2 (5 bases). V dropped 3 bases and J dropped 9 bases, with 12 bases sitting between them. There are 13 residues in the CDR3. Per the germline V gene, CDR1 is LGHNA and CDR2 is YNFKEQ. The CDR3 sequence is CASSQALGGIQYF. CDR3 nucleotides: TGTGCCAGCAGCCAGGCACTAGGTGGCATTCAGTACTTC.

This chain joins TRBV6-1 and TRBJ1-1, with D possibly being TRBD1 (5 bases). This CDR3 has 16 amino acids. Germline V lookup: CDR1 MNHNS, CDR2 SASEGT. Trimming took off 0 bases at V and 10 bases at J, with 21 bases between the two ends. The CDR3 loop is CASSEALSRVFVGAFF. CDR3 DNA: TGTGCCAGCAGTGAAGCGCTTAGCAGGGTCTTTGTGGGAGCTTTCTTT.

The chain couples TRBV13 to TRBJ1-2; TRBD1 agrees at 7 bases. This CDR3 has 14 residues. CDR1 and CDR2 from the germline V gene are PRHDT and FYEKMQ (reference sequence). V gave up 2 bases and J gave up 0 bases; unmatched junction bases: 0. CDR3: CASSLQGANYGYTF. In nucleotides, the CDR3 is TGTGCCAGCAGCTTACAGGGGGCTAACTATGGCTACACCTTC.

Comment on this clone: Other DNA sequences in this sample translate to the same CDR3. The CDR3 protein is CASSIVGASEAFF. The CDR3 region has the DNA TGTGCCAGCAGCATCGTGGGGGCTTCTGAAGCTTTCTTT. The rearrangement joins TRBV7-2 to TRBJ1-1, with a weak D call TRBD1 (6 bases). The CDR3 covers 13 residues. V lost 5 bases and J 6 bases, leaving 13 bases between the germline ends. From germline, CDR1 is SGHTA and CDR2 FQGNSA.

By its share, this clone is medium-sized. The chain combines TRBV28 with TRBJ2-7, with TRBD1 matching over 7 bases. Germline CDR1 is MDHEN and CDR2 is SYDVKM. V gave up 6 bases and J gave up 0 bases; unmatched junction bases: 5. This CDR3 contains 14 residues. Written as DNA, the CDR3 is TGTGCCAGCAGCGAGACAGGGACCTCCTACGAGCAGTACTTC. Protein product: CASSETGTSYEQYF. The full variable domain, its missing parts supplied by reference TRBV28 and TRBJ2-7, is DVKVTQSSRYLVKRTGEKVFLECVQDMDHENMFWYRQDPGLGLRLIYFSYDVKMKEKGDIPEGYSVSREKKERFSLILESASTNQTSMYLCASSETGTSYEQYFGPGTRLTVT.

V usage is TRBV4-1 and J usage is TRBJ2-7, with no clear D. Trimming pared 0 bases from V and 2 bases from J, leaving 11 bases between. The CDR3 is made up of 15 amino acids. Germline V CDR1 and CDR2: MGHRA, YSYEKL. This CDR3 reads CASSQDQALAYEQYF. The CDR3 coding sequence is TGCGCCAGCAGCCAAGATCAGGCGTTGGCCTACGAGCAGTACTTC.

The chain carries TRBV9 and TRBJ2-7; 9 nucleotides line up with TRBD1. The CDR3 contains 14 residues. V gave up 0 bases and J gave up 2 bases; unmatched junction bases: 0. Germline CDR1 is SGDLS and CDR2 is YYNGEE. The CDR3 loop is CASSVGDRAYEQYF. CDR3 nucleotides: TGTGCCAGCAGCGTAGGGGACAGGGCCTACGAGCAGTACTTC.

The chain carries TRBV5-5 and TRBJ2-7; 8 bases line up with TRBD1. Germline V lookup: CDR1 SGHKS, CDR2 YYEKEE (reference sequence). The CDR3 has 14 residues. Trimming at V came to 3 bases and at J to 5 bases, leaving 7 bases not matched to a gene. CDR3 bases: TGTGCCAGCAGCTCCTGGACAGGGAACAACGAGCAGTACTTC. It yields the protein CASSSWTGNNEQYF.

The CDR3 here is CASRSQGAGDEQYF. The CDR3 DNA reads as TGTGCCAGCAGGTCACAGGGTGCAGGCGACGAGCAGTACTTC. The rearrangement uses TRBV13 and TRBJ2-7; D might be TRBD1 (6 bases). Germline V gene lookup returns CDR1 PRHDT and CDR2 FYEKMQ (reference sequence). CDR3 length equals 14 residues. V lost 6 bases to trimming and J lost 5 bases, with 17 bases between them. Variable domain in full (rest from reference TRBV13 and TRBJ2-7): AAGVIQSPRHLIKEKRETATLKCYPIPRHDTVYWYQQGPGQDPQFLISFYEKMQSDKGSIPDRFSAQQFSDYHSELNMSSLELGDSALYFCASRSQGAGDEQYFGPGTRLTVT.

V gene TRBV9 combines with J gene TRBJ1-1; D might be TRBD1 (6 bases). This CDR3 is 15 amino acids long. Trimming shortened V by 3 bases and J by 0 bases, and 12 bases separated the two germline ends. The germline V gene encodes CDR1 SGDLS and CDR2 YYNGEE. For the CDR3, the DNA is TGTGCCAGCAGCGCCCTGGACAGAATGAACACTGAAGCTTTCTTT. It codes for CASSALDRMNTEAFF.

The V call is TRBV5-1, the J call TRBJ1-2; no reliable D call. This CDR3 is 16 amino acids long. Germline lookup yields CDR1 SGHRS and CDR2 YFSETQ. The V end was cut by 4 bases, the J end by 0 bases, with 16 bases between. CDR3 region: CASSPGGGAANYGYTF. CDR3 in DNA: TGCGCCAGCAGCCCCGGAGGAGGAGCAGCTAACTATGGCTACACCTTC.

The sample holds one count of this clone. CDR3 sequence reads: CASSVGTSGTLGYEQYF. The CDR3 nucleotides are TGTGCCAGCAGCGTAGGGACTAGCGGGACCCTGGGGTACGAGCAGTACTTC. The chain employs TRBV9 and TRBJ2-7; 12 bases map to TRBD2. CDR1 and CDR2 from the germline V gene are SGDLS and YYNGEE. V lost 0 bases and J lost 4; bases outside the gene matches: 8. This CDR3 contains 17 residues. The full variable domain, completed using reference TRBV9 and TRBJ2-7, is DSGVTQTPKHLITATGQRVTLRCSPRSGDLSVYWYQQSLDQGLQFLIQYYNGEERAKGNILERFSAQQFPDLHSELNLSSLELGDSALYFCASSVGTSGTLGYEQYFGPGTRLTVT.

The V call is TRBV6-4, the J call TRBJ2-3, with 7 bases identical to TRBD2. CDR3 length equals 15 residues. The V segment lost 6 bases and the J segment 1 base; nucleotides outside the gene matches: 7. Germline assignment: CDR1 MRHNA and CDR2 SNTAGT. This CDR3 is CASSERGGGTDTQYF. CDR3 DNA: TGTGCCAGCAGCGAACGGGGAGGGGGCACAGATACGCAGTATTTT.

The chain links TRBV5-8 to TRBJ1-5; D is ambiguous. This CDR3 spans 15 amino acids. The V and J ends lost 0 bases and 4 bases respectively, with 11 bases between them. Germline CDR1 is SGHTS and CDR2 is YDEGEE. The DNA of the CDR3 is TGTGCCAGCAGCTTGGGAGTAGGAGATAATCAGCCCCAGCATTTT. This codes for CASSLGVGDNQPQHF.

The CDR3 loop is CASSRRDRVSPLHF. Written as DNA, the CDR3 is TGTGCCAGCAGCCGCCGGGACAGGGTTTCACCCCTCCACTTT. The chain has TRBV11-3 and TRBJ1-6, with TRBD1 identical over 9 bases. CDR1 SGHNT and CDR2 YENEEA come from the germline V gene. V was clipped by 5 bases and J by 9 bases; unmatched bases: 5. CDR3 length equals 14 residues.

The chain recombines TRBV2 with TRBJ2-3; D may be TRBD2 (5 bases). The CDR3 sequence is 17 residues long. Trimming pared 0 bases from V and 2 bases from J, leaving 15 bases between. In germline, CDR1 is SNHLY, CDR2 FYNNEI. The CDR3 loop reads CASSEASLGGPTDTQYF. The DNA of the CDR3 is TGTGCCAGCAGTGAAGCGAGCTTAGGAGGTCCCACAGATACGCAGTATTTT.

Only one count was recorded for this clone. The V call is TRBV5-5, the J call TRBJ2-2, with no clear D. This CDR3 comprises 12 residues. Trimming took off 4 bases at V and 8 bases at J, with 9 bases between the two ends. Per the germline V gene, CDR1 is SGHKS and CDR2 is YYEKEE (reference sequence). The CDR3 nucleotides are TGTGCCAGCAGCCCGTTCGGGGGGGAGCTGTTTTTT. Translation gives CASSPFGGELFF.